Given below is one T cell receptor (beta chain) in context. Its antigen is as yet unknown. The data are from a study of identical twins. Whole-study results and caveats: Researchers caution that invariant MAIT and iNKT cells could partly confound zero-insertion analyses.

TCRdb fed the 5' RACE reads into MiXCR, producing one record per CDR3 protein. The sample consists of about 890,000 distinct CDR3 sequences, approximately 13% of them appearing once. CDR1 is LGHDT and CDR2 is YNNKEL in the germline V gene (reference sequence). This CDR3 comprises 14 residues. V trimming: 4 bases; J trimming: 5 bases; junction bases outside the gene matches: 4. These data also formed part of another study, on yellow fever vaccine responses in identical twins.

The rearrangement uses TRBV3-1 and TRBJ1-5, with 8 positions matching TRBD1. The clonotype was recovered from a woman aged 18-29 years in good health. The sample taken for sequencing was PBMCs. The CDR3 DNA reads TGTGCCAGCAGCCCGGACAGGGTCTATCAGCCCCAGCATTTT. Translation: CASSPDRVYQPQHF.